A single sample is the source of the 13 T cell receptor beta chains below, sequenced in a study of radiotherapy plus CTLA-4 blockade in lung cancer. Some clones are missing from TCRdb's copy, which holds only in-frame ones; the method was immunoSEQ multiplex PCR. The data contain about 98,000 clones, 88% of them singletons. This specimen was peripheral blood, taken from a patient treated with radiotherapy plus ipilimumab. These receptor sequences come from a human donor with non-small cell lung cancer that progressed on radiotherapy plus ipilimumab.

The chain uses TRBV5-1 and TRBJ1-1; TRBD1 is a possible D gene (5 bases). V shed 3 bases and J shed 1 base, with 13 bases lying between them. The CDR3 runs to 15 residues. Per germline, CDR1 SGHRS and CDR2 YFSETQ. DNA of the CDR3: TGCGCCAGCAGCTATGTAGGGGTTAAGAACACTGAAGCTTTCTTT. Amino acids: CASSYVGVKNTEAFF.

This clone was recorded only once. This rearrangement joins TRBV5-1 to TRBJ1-2; D might be TRBD1 (6 bases). Deletions cut 4 bases from V and 3 bases from J, with 10 bases between. The germline CDR1 and CDR2 sequences are SGHRS and YFSETQ. The CDR3 length is 13 residues. The CDR3 reads CASSPHRDYGYTF. CDR3 DNA sequence: TGCGCCAGCAGCCCCCACAGGGACTATGGCTACACCTTC.

In this sample, this clone turned up once. The V call is TRBV2, the J call TRBJ2-6; maybe TRBD2 (5 bases). CDR3 size: 17 residues. Per germline, CDR1 SNHLY and CDR2 FYNNEI. Trimming pared 2 bases from V and 3 bases from J, leaving 14 bases between. The CDR3 protein is CASSEQFGVFGANVLTF. CDR3 DNA: TGTGCCAGCAGTGAACAGTTCGGGGTCTTTGGGGCCAACGTCCTGACTTTC. Drawing the rest from reference TRBV2 and TRBJ2-6, the complete variable domain is EPEVTQTPSHQVTQMGQEVILRCVPISNHLYFYWYRQILGQKVEFLVSFYNNEISEKSEIFDDQFSVERPDGSNFTLKIRSTKLEDSAMYFCASSEQFGVFGANVLTFGAGSRLTVL.

This chain connects TRBV6-1 to TRBJ2-1, with 10 bases identical to TRBD1. The CDR3 totals 15 residues. Trimming took 6 bases from V and 4 from J; bases not matched to a gene: 6. Germline CDR1 reads MNHNS; CDR2 reads SASEGT. In DNA form, the CDR3 reads TGTGCCAGCAGCAACCCGGGACAGGGGTACAATGAGCAGTTCTTC. It codes for CASSNPGQGYNEQFF.

The chain couples TRBV25-1 to TRBJ2-3; no firm D call. The CDR3 extends over 11 amino acids. Germline values: CDR1 MGHDK, CDR2 SYGVNS. V was cut by 5 bases and J by 6 bases, with 6 bases left in between. The CDR3 region is CASSRRDTQYF. As DNA, the CDR3 is TGTGCCAGCAGTAGGCGGGATACGCAGTATTTT.

The chain combines TRBV2 with TRBJ2-5; 8 positions match TRBD1. TRBJ2-7 matches the DNA end more closely, so the J call is doubtful. There are 14 residues in the CDR3. Germline assignment: CDR1 SNHLY and CDR2 FYNNEI. The CDR3 here is CASNRGSPSYEQYF. In nucleotides, the CDR3 is TGTGCCAGCAACAGGGGGAGTCCCTCCTACGAGCAGTACTTC.

The chain recombines TRBV27 with TRBJ2-5; TRBD2 might be the D (6 bases). The CDR3 covers 16 residues. Trimming took off 2 bases at V and 4 bases at J, with 17 bases between the two ends. Per the germline V gene, CDR1 is MNHEY and CDR2 is SMNVEV (reference sequence). In DNA, the CDR3 is TGTGCCAGCAGTTTAGGGTCGGGAGTCGGTGGAGAGACCCAGTACTTC. Its translation is CASSLGSGVGGETQYF.

The chain couples TRBV5-1 to TRBJ1-2, with D unresolved. The CDR3 spans 16 residues. The V gene lost 2 bases and the J gene lost 6 bases, with 20 bases spanning the gap. The V gene's germline CDR1 is SGHRS and CDR2 YFSETQ. The CDR3 DNA follows: TGCGCCAGCAGCTTTGGGGTGGGGTCTATCCCGGATGGCTACACCTTC. Residues: CASSFGVGSIPDGYTF.

Only a few counts were recorded for this clone. V gene TRBV19 combines with J gene TRBJ2-1; 10 bases are a match to TRBD2. Germline values: CDR1 LNHDA, CDR2 SQIVND (reference sequence). There are 18 residues in the CDR3. V trimming: 3 bases; J trimming: 2 bases; junction bases outside the gene matches: 10. DNA for the CDR3: TGTGCCAGTAGTATCTCCCCACCTCTAGCGGGAGCCTACAATGAGCAGTTCTTC. It specifies CASSISPPLAGAYNEQFF.

The V and J genes are TRBV7-6 and TRBJ2-7; perhaps TRBD2 as D (6 bases). The CDR3 runs to 15 residues. Germline lookup yields CDR1 SGHVS and CDR2 FNYEAQ. Trimming pared 4 bases from V and 4 bases from J, leaving 17 bases between. The CDR3 region has the DNA TGTGCCAGCAGCTCCCGCCCAGGAGGGCTATACGAGCAGTACTTC. Encoded protein: CASSSRPGGLYEQYF.

The rearrangement links TRBV7-8 to TRBJ2-4, with 10 nucleotides matching TRBD2. The V and J ends lost 5 bases and 9 bases, in that order; junction bases with no gene match: 7. The V gene's germline CDR1 is SGHVS and CDR2 FQNEAQ. This CDR3 is 14 amino acids long. CDR3 protein: CASSTTGTSAIQYF. The CDR3 nucleotides are TGTGCCAGCAGCACCACCGGGACTAGCGCCATTCAGTACTTC.

The J gene is TRBJ2-5, the V gene TRBV4-1, with 8 bases aligning to TRBD1. The V gene's germline CDR1 is MGHRA and CDR2 YSYEKL. The CDR3 sequence is 15 residues long. V lost 1 base, J lost 4 bases, and 5 bases stayed unmatched. The CDR3 bases are TGCGCCAGCAGCCAAGCCCCAGGGGGCTTAGAGACCCAGTACTTC. This translates into CASSQAPGGLETQYF.

The rearrangement uses TRBV11-3 and TRBJ2-1; the match to TRBD2 covers 15 bases. The trim removed 4 bases at V and 4 bases at J, leaving 2 bases unmatched. Germline assignment: CDR1 SGHNT and CDR2 YENEEA. This CDR3 is built from 16 residues. The CDR3 here is CASSSGLAGGYNEQFF. CDR3 nucleotides: TGTGCCAGCAGCTCCGGACTAGCGGGAGGGTACAATGAGCAGTTCTTC.